A selection of T cell receptor beta chains follows, all from one sample in a study of cytomegalovirus exposure and HLA in healthy donors. The method was immunoSEQ multiplex PCR; TCRdb's version includes in-frame clones alone and lacks a portion of them. This repertoire shows about 43,000 clones, around three quarters found once; its top ten account for 1.4%. The specimen was PBMCs. The receptors were gathered from a young man in good health and CMV-seronegative. CDR3s include the opening cysteine and the closing phenylalanine or tryptophan. The order of the fields is clone size, J gene, V gene, D gene, CDR3 protein, CDR3 DNA. D genes are given only for firm matches. The size of a clone is reported for some rows only, either as once, few or many, or as a class for expanded clones.

- | TRBJ2-1 | TRBV6-4 | - | CASSDSETGDYNEQFF | TGTGCCAGCAGTGACTCGGAGACAGGAGATTACAATGAGCAGTTCTTC
once | TRBJ2-1 | TRBV11-2 | TRBD1 | CASSLVTGGRYNEQFF | TGTGCCAGCAGCTTAGTTACAGGGGGGAGGTACAATGAGCAGTTCTTC
- | TRBJ2-2 | TRBV2 | - | CASLGAWDTGELFF | TGTGCCAGTCTGGGGGCTTGGGACACCGGGGAGCTGTTTTTT
once | TRBJ2-3 | TRBV5-4 | - | CASSLQGTTDTQYF | TGTGCCAGCAGCTTGCAGGGGACCACAGATACGCAGTATTTT
few | TRBJ2-2 | TRBV28 | TRBD1 | CASSYPRSDRGVNTGELFF | TGTGCCAGCAGTTACCCCCGTTCCGACAGGGGCGTTAACACCGGGGAGCTGTTTTTT
- | TRBJ1-1 | TRBV9 | - | CASSPPSGRGIKTHEAFF | TGTGCCAGCAGCCCTCCGTCAGGCAGGGGAATCAAAACCCATGAAGCTTTCTTT
- | TRBJ1-2 | TRBV7-2 | TRBD1 | CASSSRGGQGNGYTF | TGTGCCAGCAGCTCGAGAGGGGGACAGGGAAATGGCTACACCTTC
few | TRBJ1-1 | TRBV7-2 | - | CASSPGLASLNTEAFF | TGTGCCAGCAGCCCCGGGTTGGCGAGTCTGAACACTGAAGCTTTCTTT
- | TRBJ2-1 | TRBV30 | TRBD2 | CAWASGRYYNEQFF | TGTGCCTGGGCTAGCGGGAGATACTACAATGAGCAGTTCTTC
- | TRBJ2-7 | TRBV18 | TRBD1 | CASSPRTGSSYEQYF | TGTGCCAGCTCACCCCGGACAGGGAGCTCCTACGAGCAGTACTTC
- | TRBJ2-2 | TRBV28 | TRBD1 | CASSQPNRGRHTGELFF | TGTGCCAGCAGCCAACCAAACAGGGGGCGACACACCGGGGAGCTGTTTTTT
once | TRBJ1-1 | TRBV5-1 | - | CASMIGQNTEAFF | TGCGCCAGCATGATAGGACAGAACACTGAAGCTTTCTTT
once | TRBJ1-1 | TRBV27 | TRBD1 | CASTRTGATEAFF | TGTGCCAGCACCAGAACAGGGGCGACTGAAGCTTTCTTT
- | TRBJ2-3 | TRBV7-6 | - | CASSFREPTGTDTQYF | TGTGCCAGCAGCTTTCGGGAACCCACCGGGACAGATACGCAGTATTTT
- | TRBJ2-3 | TRBV16 | TRBD2 | CASSHRRGASDTQYF | TGTGCCAGCAGCCACCGGCGGGGGGCATCAGATACGCAGTATTTT
- | TRBJ2-3 | TRBV7-2 | TRBD2 | CASSLVGTTPTDTQYF | TGTGCCAGCAGCTTAGTTGGGACTACCCCTACAGATACGCAGTATTTT
few | TRBJ2-7 | TRBV4-2 | TRBD2 | CASSQASGLAEYEQYF | TGTGCCAGCAGCCAAGCCTCGGGACTAGCGGAATACGAGCAGTACTTC
- | TRBJ2-1 | TRBV6-6 | TRBD2 | CASSTLAGSEQFF | TGTGCCAGCAGTACCCTAGCGGGTTCAGAGCAGTTCTTC
- | TRBJ2-1 | TRBV11-2 | TRBD2 | CASSYLAGVGYNEQFF | TGTGCCAGCAGTTACCTAGCGGGAGTCGGGTACAATGAGCAGTTCTTC
- | TRBJ2-1 | TRBV7-9 | TRBD1 | CASSLDVSGGVAGQFF | TGTGCCAGCAGCTTAGATGTGTCAGGGGGCGTAGCAGGTCAGTTCTTC
- | TRBJ2-1 | TRBV6-1 | - | CASSSGEGGVNEQFF | TGTGCCAGCAGCTCGGGAGAGGGGGGGGTAAATGAGCAGTTCTTC
- | TRBJ1-1 | TRBV5-4 | - | CASSLDNRGMSTEAFF | TGTGCCAGCAGCTTGGATAATCGGGGGATGAGCACTGAAGCTTTCTTT
- | TRBJ1-3 | TRBV5-6 | TRBD1 | CASSFLGQGRGNTIYF | TGTGCCAGCAGCTTCCTTGGACAGGGGAGGGGCAACACCATATATTTT
- | TRBJ2-1 | TRBV28 | - | CASSFGGIAYNEQFF | TGTGCCAGCAGTTTCGGCGGGATAGCCTACAATGAGCAGTTCTTC
once | TRBJ2-5 | TRBV5-5 | - | CASSFTGAVQETQYF | TGTGCCAGCAGCTTCACAGGCGCTGTCCAGGAGACCCAGTACTTC
- | TRBJ2-3 | TRBV28 | - | CASRRTNTDTQYF | TGTGCCAGCAGACGTACTAACACAGATACGCAGTATTTT
- | TRBJ1-1 | TRBV28 | - | CASSYRNSGVGGHRKAFF | TGTGCCAGCAGTTATAGGAACAGCGGTGTGGGGGGGCATAGGAAAGCTTTCTTT
- | TRBJ2-7 | TRBV28 | - | CASSLNIFAYEQYF | TGTGCCAGCAGTTTAAACATCTTCGCCTACGAGCAGTACTTC
once | TRBJ2-3 | TRBV6-5 | - | CASSYSRGGDTQYF | TGTGCCAGCAGTTACTCCAGGGGCGGGGATACGCAGTATTTT
- | TRBJ2-1 | TRBV19 | - | CASSIGGLGYNEQFF | TGTGCCAGTAGTATAGGAGGGTTGGGATACAATGAGCAGTTCTTC
- | TRBJ2-2 | TRBV6-5 | - | CATGDLNTGELFF | TGTGCCACGGGGGACCTGAACACCGGGGAGCTGTTTTTT
- | TRBJ2-5 | TRBV18 | - | CASSLNSGSQETQYF | TGTGCCAGCTCCCTTAACTCAGGGTCTCAAGAGACCCAGTACTTC
few | TRBJ2-7 | TRBV14 | TRBD1 | CASSHLLVGQGGRYEQYF | TGTGCCAGCAGCCATCTATTGGTTGGACAGGGAGGCCGCTACGAGCAGTACTTC
- | TRBJ2-5 | TRBV6-4 | TRBD2 | CASSDFMRGRSQETQYF | TGTGCCAGCAGTGACTTTATGCGCGGGAGGTCTCAAGAGACCCAGTACTTC
- | TRBJ2-1 | TRBV10-1 | TRBD1 | CASSPGTGWNEEQFF | TGCGCCAGCAGTCCCGGGACAGGGTGGAACGAGGAACAGTTCTTC
- | TRBJ2-7 | TRBV9 | TRBD2 | CASSALAGSAYEQYF | TGTGCCAGCAGCGCCTTAGCGGGGAGCGCCTACGAGCAGTACTTC
- | TRBJ2-7 | TRBV10-1 | TRBD1 | CASSAHRGNSYEQYF | TGCGCCAGCAGTGCTCACAGGGGAAATTCCTACGAGCAGTACTTC
- | TRBJ2-7 | TRBV7-3 | TRBD1 | CASSLDRGDDEQYF | TGTGCCAGCAGCTTAGACAGGGGCGACGACGAGCAGTACTTC
- | TRBJ2-1 | TRBV11-3 | - | CASSLGGENEQFF | TGTGCCAGCAGCTTAGGTGGGGAGAATGAGCAGTTCTTC
once | TRBJ2-7 | TRBV10-2 | TRBD2 | CASCPGTRLYEQYF | TGCGCCAGCTGCCCCGGGACTAGGCTATACGAGCAGTACTTC
- | TRBJ2-3 | TRBV11-3 | - | CASSLAELDTQYF | TGTGCCAGCAGCTTGGCGGAATTAGATACGCAGTATTTT
once | TRBJ2-3 | TRBV7-9 | - | CASSLSPDTQYF | TGTGCCAGCAGCTTAAGCCCAGATACGCAGTATTTT
- | TRBJ2-7 | TRBV27 | TRBD2 | CASNKAGGMRYEQYF | TGTGCCAGCAACAAAGCGGGAGGGATGAGGTACGAGCAGTACTTC
- | TRBJ1-3 | TRBV6-6 | TRBD1 | CASSYSGTGTSDTIYF | TGTGCCAGCAGTTACTCGGGGACAGGGACGTCCGACACCATATATTTT
- | TRBJ1-1 | TRBV4-3 | - | CASSQDPRGSSAFF | TGCGCCAGCAGCCAAGATCCCCGAGGTAGTTCTGCTTTCTTT
- | TRBJ1-1 | TRBV7-6 | TRBD1 | CASSPGTANTEAFF | TGTGCCAGCAGCCCTGGGACAGCAAACACTGAAGCTTTCTTT
- | TRBJ2-3 | TRBV19 | - | CASSKTGPEPDTQYF | TGTGCCAGTAGTAAGACAGGTCCTGAGCCGGATACGCAGTATTTT
- | TRBJ1-2 | TRBV4-3 | TRBD1 | CASSQLTGGNYGYTF | TGCGCCAGCAGCCAATTGACAGGGGGGAACTATGGCTACACCTTC
- | TRBJ2-3 | TRBV12-5 | TRBD2 | CASGLTTGTSGKNTDTQYF | TGTGCTAGTGGTTTGACTACCGGGACTAGCGGGAAGAACACAGATACGCAGTATTTT
- | TRBJ2-2 | TRBV10-1 | TRBD1 | CASSVTGALAPGELFF | TGCGCCAGCAGTGTCACAGGGGCCCTAGCTCCCGGGGAGCTGTTTTTT
few | TRBJ2-3 | TRBV13 | - | CASSSGTSTDTQYF | TGTGCCAGCAGCAGCGGAACTAGCACAGATACGCAGTATTTT
- | TRBJ2-1 | TRBV7-2 | TRBD2 | CASSLQNLAGGPSEQFF | TGTGCCAGCAGCTTACAGAATCTAGCGGGAGGGCCTAGTGAGCAGTTCTTC
few | TRBJ2-7 | TRBV21-1 | - | CASSKAAGTGRRYEQYF | TGTGCCAGCAGCAAAGCGGCGGGGACAGGGAGACGGTACGAGCAGTACTTC
- | TRBJ2-7 | TRBV28 | TRBD2 | CASSSGHSGYTYEQYF | TGTGCCAGCAGTTCCGGGCATAGCGGGTACACCTACGAGCAGTACTTC
- | TRBJ2-1 | TRBV10-1 | TRBD2 | CASSPGGGQFF | TGCGCCAGCAGCCCGGGAGGGGGGCAGTTCTTC
few | TRBJ2-7 | TRBV11-2 | TRBD2 | CASSSLAGGEQYF | TGTGCCAGCAGCTCGCTAGCGGGAGGCGAGCAGTACTTC
- | TRBJ2-7 | TRBV2 | - | CASSESPGTYEQYF | TGTGCCAGCAGTGAATCTCCAGGGACCTACGAGCAGTACTTC
once | TRBJ2-2 | TRBV19 | - | CASSLQGRGPGELFF | TGTGCCAGTAGTTTACAGGGACGCGGACCCGGGGAGCTGTTTTTT
- | TRBJ2-1 | TRBV7-3 | - | CASSLVYASSYNEQFF | TGTGCCAGCAGCTTAGTTTACGCGAGCTCCTACAATGAGCAGTTCTTC
few | TRBJ2-7 | TRBV9 | TRBD2 | CASSLTSGIYEQYF | TGTGCCAGCAGTCTTACTAGCGGGATCTACGAGCAGTACTTC